This paragraph reports one TCR beta chain. These data are taken from a study of blood T cell repertoires in COVID-19. Overall study context: Researchers got acute and convalescent COVID-19 samples from the United States, Italy and Spain. Sources were T cells, B-cell-depleted T cells, or PBMCs; the material itself was cDNA or gDNA.

The participants were between 18 and 89 years old and came from fewer than 25 US areas. Categorization into cohorts depended on clinical history that participants reported. Sequenced by immunoSEQ multiplex PCR; TCRdb stores in-frame clones only, minus some. The sample has about 480,000 clones, around nine tenths seen once. Between the trimmed V and J ends, which lost 7 bases and 6 bases, there was a span of 15 bases. Germline CDR1 and CDR2: LGHDT and YNNKEL (reference sequence). CDR3 length equals 14 residues. This chain connects TRBV3-1 (or the pseudogene TRBV3-2) to TRBJ2-2; D perhaps matches TRBD1 (5 bases). Sequencing input: PBMCs or T cells enriched from blood (not recorded which). This receptor was taken from a woman aged 18-35 years with acute COVID-19. CDR3 protein: CASILGPGSGELFF. The CDR3 bases are TGTGCCAGCATCTTGGGGCCAGGATCCGGGGAGCTGTTTTTT.